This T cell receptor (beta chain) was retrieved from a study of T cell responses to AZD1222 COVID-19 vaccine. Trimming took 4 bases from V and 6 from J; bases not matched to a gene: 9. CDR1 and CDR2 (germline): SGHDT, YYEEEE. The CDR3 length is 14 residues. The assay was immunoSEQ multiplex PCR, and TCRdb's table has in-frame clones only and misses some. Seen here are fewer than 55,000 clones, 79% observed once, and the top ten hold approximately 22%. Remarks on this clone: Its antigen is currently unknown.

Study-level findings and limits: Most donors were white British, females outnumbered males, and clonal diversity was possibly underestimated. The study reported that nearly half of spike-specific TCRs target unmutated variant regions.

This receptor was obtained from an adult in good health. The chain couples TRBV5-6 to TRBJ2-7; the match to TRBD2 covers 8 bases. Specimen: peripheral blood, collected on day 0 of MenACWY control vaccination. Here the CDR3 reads CASSPYGRVAEQYF. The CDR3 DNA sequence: TGTGCCAGCAGCCCCTACGGGAGGGTCGCCGAGCAGTACTTC.